The rows below give T cell receptor beta chains drawn from one sample of a study of cytomegalovirus exposure and HLA in healthy donors. The table came from immunoSEQ multiplex PCR; TCRdb's copy has only in-frame clones and leaves some out. The profile covers around 200,000 clones, with 70% to 90% appearing a single time and approximately 0.31% taken by the ten largest. The sample was PBMCs. The receptors were sampled from a woman younger than 45 in good health and CMV-seronegative. Both conserved end residues are part of each CDR3. The order of the fields is CDR3 DNA, CDR3 protein, V gene, D gene, clone size, J gene. The D gene is left open where the match is weak. Not all rows give a size; the values are once, few, many and, for expanded clones, a class.

CDR3 DNA: TGTGCCATCAGCCGGACAGGGAACGAGCAGTACTTC; CDR3 protein: CAISRTGNEQYF; V gene: TRBV10-3; D gene: TRBD1; clone size: few; J gene: TRBJ2-7
CDR3 DNA: TGTGCCAGTACCCAGGGGCCATCCTACAATGAGCAGTTCTTC; CDR3 protein: CASTQGPSYNEQFF; V gene: TRBV19; D gene: -; clone size: -; J gene: TRBJ2-1
CDR3 DNA: TGTGCCAGCAGCCCCGGAGGACTAGCGAGGCCTTACGAGCAGTACTTC; CDR3 protein: CASSPGGLARPYEQYF; V gene: TRBV11-2; D gene: TRBD2; clone size: -; J gene: TRBJ2-7
CDR3 DNA: TGTGCTAGTGGTTTCACAGAGTACACTGAAGCTTTCTTT; CDR3 protein: CASGFTEYTEAFF; V gene: TRBV12-5; D gene: -; clone size: -; J gene: TRBJ1-1
CDR3 DNA: TGTGCCAGCAGCGGCCTTACACTAGCGGGCAATGAGCAGTTCTTC; CDR3 protein: CASSGLTLAGNEQFF; V gene: TRBV7-9; D gene: TRBD2; clone size: -; J gene: TRBJ2-1
CDR3 DNA: TGTGCCAGCAGCTTGGGGGGGGTGCAGTCCACAGATACGCAGTATTTT; CDR3 protein: CASSLGGVQSTDTQYF; V gene: TRBV5-6; D gene: -; clone size: -; J gene: TRBJ2-3
CDR3 DNA: TGTGCCAGCAACCACCCCCGACAGGGGGCCTACGAGCAGTACTTC; CDR3 protein: CASNHPRQGAYEQYF; V gene: TRBV28; D gene: TRBD1; clone size: -; J gene: TRBJ2-7
CDR3 DNA: TGCGCCAGCAGCCAAATAGCGGGGGGGCACGAGACCCAGTACTTC; CDR3 protein: CASSQIAGGHETQYF; V gene: TRBV4-1; D gene: TRBD2; clone size: -; J gene: TRBJ2-5
CDR3 DNA: TGTGCCAGCAGCTCCGCTATCGGGTCTCGGGAGAGATCGCAGTTCTTC; CDR3 protein: CASSSAIGSRERSQFF; V gene: TRBV7-9; D gene: -; clone size: -; J gene: TRBJ2-1
CDR3 DNA: TGTGCCAGCAGCACCGGGACACTGCGCTATGGCTACACCTTC; CDR3 protein: CASSTGTLRYGYTF; V gene: TRBV5-4; D gene: -; clone size: few; J gene: TRBJ1-2
CDR3 DNA: TGTGCCAGCAGCCCACCCCCCCAGGGGGCGCGAGAGCAGTACTTC; CDR3 protein: CASSPPPQGAREQYF; V gene: TRBV5-6; D gene: TRBD1; clone size: -; J gene: TRBJ2-7
CDR3 DNA: TGTGCCAGCAGTGCAGGGAACTATGGCTACACCTTC; CDR3 protein: CASSAGNYGYTF; V gene: TRBV6-1; D gene: -; clone size: -; J gene: TRBJ1-2
CDR3 DNA: TGTGCCATCTCTTCCCCGGTCCCCCAAAGCCACACTGAAGCTTTCTTT; CDR3 protein: CAISSPVPQSHTEAFF; V gene: TRBV10-3; D gene: -; clone size: -; J gene: TRBJ1-1
CDR3 DNA: TGTGCCAGCAGCGGGGCGGGAGCCCCCTACAATGAGCAGTTCTTC; CDR3 protein: CASSGAGAPYNEQFF; V gene: TRBV28; D gene: TRBD2; clone size: -; J gene: TRBJ2-1
CDR3 DNA: TGTGCCAGCAGCCCCCGGGATAGCGGGCTAGCCAAAAACATTCAGTACTTC; CDR3 protein: CASSPRDSGLAKNIQYF; V gene: TRBV9; D gene: TRBD2; clone size: -; J gene: TRBJ2-4
CDR3 DNA: TGTGCCAGCAGTCAGGGACTCCGAACCTACGAGCAGTACTTC; CDR3 protein: CASSQGLRTYEQYF; V gene: TRBV6-6; D gene: -; clone size: -; J gene: TRBJ2-7
CDR3 DNA: TGTGCCATCAGTGAGCCCACCGGCAGAGACAGGGTGAATGAGCAGTACTTC; CDR3 protein: CAISEPTGRDRVNEQYF; V gene: TRBV10-3; D gene: TRBD1; clone size: once; J gene: TRBJ2-7
CDR3 DNA: TGTGCCAGCAGCTACGCCCTCGGGACAGCCGCTCGTGGGGCCAACGTCCTGACTTTC; CDR3 protein: CASSYALGTAARGANVLTF; V gene: TRBV5-5; D gene: TRBD1; clone size: -; J gene: TRBJ2-6
CDR3 DNA: TGTGCCAGTAGTATTGGGCAGCCCTACTACGAGCAGTACTTC; CDR3 protein: CASSIGQPYYEQYF; V gene: TRBV19; D gene: -; clone size: -; J gene: TRBJ2-7
CDR3 DNA: TGTGCCAGCAGCCCTCCAGACGGAGGGGAACCCCCGGCGGGAAAACTGTTTTTT; CDR3 protein: CASSPPDGGEPPAGKLFF; V gene: TRBV28; D gene: -; clone size: -; J gene: TRBJ1-4
CDR3 DNA: TGTGCCAGCAGAAAGACTATACAAGAGACCCAGTACTTC; CDR3 protein: CASRKTIQETQYF; V gene: TRBV6-4; D gene: -; clone size: once; J gene: TRBJ2-5
CDR3 DNA: TGTGCCAGTAGTTTACTGGACAGAGAAGCTTTCTTT; CDR3 protein: CASSLLDREAFF; V gene: TRBV19; D gene: -; clone size: -; J gene: TRBJ1-1
CDR3 DNA: TGTGCCAGTAGTTCCGGGACAGCGGGCAATCAGCCCCAGCATTTT; CDR3 protein: CASSSGTAGNQPQHF; V gene: TRBV19; D gene: TRBD1; clone size: -; J gene: TRBJ1-5
CDR3 DNA: TGCGCCAGCAGCCCAGGGACTAGCGGGAGTCTCACAGATACGCAGTATTTT; CDR3 protein: CASSPGTSGSLTDTQYF; V gene: TRBV5-1; D gene: TRBD2; clone size: -; J gene: TRBJ2-3
CDR3 DNA: TGTGCCAGCAGCCGTGCAGCGGGGGGTGTCGATGAGCAGTTCTTC; CDR3 protein: CASSRAAGGVDEQFF; V gene: TRBV7-2; D gene: TRBD2; clone size: -; J gene: TRBJ2-1
CDR3 DNA: TGTGCCAGCAGCCAAGTTCGACTAGCGGGAGGTCAGGTGAACACCGGGGAGCTGTTTTTT; CDR3 protein: CASSQVRLAGGQVNTGELFF; V gene: TRBV4-2; D gene: TRBD2; clone size: -; J gene: TRBJ2-2
CDR3 DNA: TGTGCCAGCAGTGACACCTACGAGCAGTACTTC; CDR3 protein: CASSDTYEQYF; V gene: TRBV6-5; D gene: -; clone size: few; J gene: TRBJ2-7
CDR3 DNA: TGTGCCAGCAGCCCGTCAGGGTTCTCTTCTCGCACAGATACGCAGTATTTT; CDR3 protein: CASSPSGFSSRTDTQYF; V gene: TRBV7-2; D gene: -; clone size: -; J gene: TRBJ2-3
CDR3 DNA: TGCGCCAGCTACTTACAGGGGGCGACTGAAGCTTTCTTT; CDR3 protein: CASYLQGATEAFF; V gene: TRBV5-1; D gene: TRBD1; clone size: -; J gene: TRBJ1-1
CDR3 DNA: TGTGCCAGCAGCTTGACTAGCGGGGGGCTCACAGATACGCAGTATTTT; CDR3 protein: CASSLTSGGLTDTQYF; V gene: TRBV5-6; D gene: TRBD2; clone size: -; J gene: TRBJ2-3
CDR3 DNA: TGTGCCAGCAGACCCCAGGGGAGGGACTATGGCTACACCTTC; CDR3 protein: CASRPQGRDYGYTF; V gene: TRBV2; D gene: -; clone size: -; J gene: TRBJ1-2
CDR3 DNA: TGTGCCAGCAGCGCCCATCTATCATCCTACAATGAGCAGTTCTTC; CDR3 protein: CASSAHLSSYNEQFF; V gene: TRBV9; D gene: -; clone size: -; J gene: TRBJ2-1
CDR3 DNA: TGTGCCAGCAGTCCAGGGATCACTAATGAAAAACTGTTTTTT; CDR3 protein: CASSPGITNEKLFF; V gene: TRBV6-1; D gene: -; clone size: -; J gene: TRBJ1-4
CDR3 DNA: TGTGCCAGTAGAAGACAGGGACAAGAGACCCAGTACTTC; CDR3 protein: CASRRQGQETQYF; V gene: TRBV19; D gene: TRBD1; clone size: once; J gene: TRBJ2-5
CDR3 DNA: TGCGCCAGCAGCCCGGAGCCCGCGGAGGATGAAGCTTTCTTT; CDR3 protein: CASSPEPAEDEAFF; V gene: TRBV5-1; D gene: -; clone size: once; J gene: TRBJ1-1
CDR3 DNA: TGTGCCAGCAGTCGCAGGGGCCAGCGCACAGATACGCAGTATTTT; CDR3 protein: CASSRRGQRTDTQYF; V gene: TRBV9; D gene: -; clone size: -; J gene: TRBJ2-3